A single sample is the source of the 9 T cell receptor beta chains below, sequenced in a study of blood T cells in healthy people across ages. A second 7 to 11 cycle PCR used barcoded and J-beta primers. One entry per CDR3 protein results from TCRdb running MiXCR on the 5' RACE reads. The sample holds about 620,000 distinct CDR3 sequences, more than 45% seen once. The sample taken for sequencing was blood. Source of these receptors: a woman older than 75 in good health.

This clonotype was seen ten or more times. The CDR3 DNA is TGCGCCAGCAGCCTCGAGGGGACGGCAACTAATGAAAAACTGTTTTTT. This codes for CASSLEGTATNEKLFF. V usage is TRBV4-1 and J usage is TRBJ1-4, with D possibly TRBD1 on 5 matching bases. The V end lost 4 bases, the J end lost 0 bases, and 12 bases lay between the germline ends. The CDR3 consists of 16 residues. CDR1 is MGHRA and CDR2 is YSYEKL in the germline V gene.

About this clonotype itself: A much larger clone lies a single base off, so this may be a read error. The genes are TRBV12-3 or TRBV12-4 and TRBJ2-5; tentative D call: TRBD2 (5 bases). This CDR3 is 15 amino acids long. The chain's CDR3 is CASNLALRVGETQYF. The CDR3 DNA sequence: TGTGCCAGCAATTTAGCGCTTAGGGTGGGAGAGACCCAGTACTTC.

The chain couples TRBV12-3 or TRBV12-4 to TRBJ2-7; the D call may be TRBD1 or TRBD2 (5 bases each). The CDR3 totals 14 residues. Trimming left V 5 bases short and J 6 bases short, with 17 bases between. DNA for the CDR3: TGTGCCAGCAGTATGGGGGTTCTAGTCAGCGAGCAGTACTTC. Protein sequence: CASSMGVLVSEQYF.

This clonotype has a count of ten or more. This chain uses TRBV10-3 with TRBJ2-1; D is uncertain. This CDR3 is built from 12 residues. V lost 2 bases to trimming and J lost 4 bases, with 3 bases between them. CDR1 ENHRY and CDR2 SYGVKD come from the germline V gene. The CDR3 nucleotides are TGTGCCATCAGTGAGGGGTACAATGAGCAGTTCTTC. Protein: CAISEGYNEQFF.

V and J are TRBV7-8 and TRBJ2-7; 8 bases agree with TRBD1. With V trimmed by 0 bases and J by 6 bases, 4 bases remained unmatched. Germline-derived CDR1 and CDR2 are SGHVS and FQNEAQ. This CDR3 region has 14 residues. DNA of the CDR3: TGTGCCAGCAGCTTAGCCCAGGGGGCAGCCGAGCAGTACTTC. This sequence encodes CASSLAQGAAEQYF.

Points on this clonotype: An end of the junction does not agree with germline; a read error may underlie this. The genes are TRBV29-1 and TRBJ2-7; no definite D call. The J call could be wrong; TRBJ2-5 is a better fit for the DNA end. The germline V gene encodes CDR1 SQVTM and CDR2 ANQGSEA. CDR3 size: 13 residues. CDR3 sequence reads: CSVDDIHQKTQYF. CDR3 sequence (DNA): TGCAGCGTCGACGACATTCACCAAAAGACCCAGTACTTC.

In its sample, this clonotype was seen a few times. Germline is not matched at one junction end, which may reflect a read error. The chain carries TRBV14 and TRBJ2-1; D is undetermined. The germline V gene has CDR1 SGHDN and CDR2 FVKESK. This CDR3 has 15 amino acids. The CDR3, as DNA: TGTGCCGGCAGCCAATTCATGAGCTCCTACAATGAGCAGTTCTTC. It encodes CAGSQFMSSYNEQFF.

This clonotype came up many times. This chain's CDR3 is CASSLTGKGTEAFF. The CDR3 coding sequence is TGTGCCAGCAGTTTGACAGGGAAAGGCACTGAAGCTTTCTTT. This chain uses TRBV12-3 or TRBV12-4 with TRBJ1-1; 7 bases fit TRBD1. This CDR3 is built from 14 residues. V shed 3 bases and J 4 bases; nucleotides not matched to a gene: 5.

In this sample, this clonotype turned up many times. The V call is TRBV6-5, the J call TRBJ2-4; no clear D gene. The V end was cut by 0 bases, the J end by 0 bases, with 6 bases between. The CDR3 loop spans 15 amino acids. Per the germline V gene, CDR1 is MNHEY and CDR2 is SVGAGI. CDR3 sequence reads: CASSYSGKAKNIQYF. In DNA, the CDR3 is TGTGCCAGCAGTTACTCGGGTAAAGCCAAAAACATTCAGTACTTC.